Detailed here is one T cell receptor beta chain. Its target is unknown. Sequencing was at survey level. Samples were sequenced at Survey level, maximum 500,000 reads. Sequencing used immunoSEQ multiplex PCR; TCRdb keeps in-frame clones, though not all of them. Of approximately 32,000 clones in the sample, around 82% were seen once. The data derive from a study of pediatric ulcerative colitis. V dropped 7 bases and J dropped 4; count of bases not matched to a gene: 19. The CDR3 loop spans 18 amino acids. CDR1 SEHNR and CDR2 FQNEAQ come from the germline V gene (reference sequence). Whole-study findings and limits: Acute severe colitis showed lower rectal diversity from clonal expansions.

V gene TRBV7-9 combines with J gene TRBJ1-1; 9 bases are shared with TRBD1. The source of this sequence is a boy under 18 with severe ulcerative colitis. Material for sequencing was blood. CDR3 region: CASTFVTGGAGSVTEAFF. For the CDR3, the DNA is TGTGCCAGCACCTTCGTTACAGGGGGCGCAGGTTCAGTCACTGAAGCTTTCTTT.